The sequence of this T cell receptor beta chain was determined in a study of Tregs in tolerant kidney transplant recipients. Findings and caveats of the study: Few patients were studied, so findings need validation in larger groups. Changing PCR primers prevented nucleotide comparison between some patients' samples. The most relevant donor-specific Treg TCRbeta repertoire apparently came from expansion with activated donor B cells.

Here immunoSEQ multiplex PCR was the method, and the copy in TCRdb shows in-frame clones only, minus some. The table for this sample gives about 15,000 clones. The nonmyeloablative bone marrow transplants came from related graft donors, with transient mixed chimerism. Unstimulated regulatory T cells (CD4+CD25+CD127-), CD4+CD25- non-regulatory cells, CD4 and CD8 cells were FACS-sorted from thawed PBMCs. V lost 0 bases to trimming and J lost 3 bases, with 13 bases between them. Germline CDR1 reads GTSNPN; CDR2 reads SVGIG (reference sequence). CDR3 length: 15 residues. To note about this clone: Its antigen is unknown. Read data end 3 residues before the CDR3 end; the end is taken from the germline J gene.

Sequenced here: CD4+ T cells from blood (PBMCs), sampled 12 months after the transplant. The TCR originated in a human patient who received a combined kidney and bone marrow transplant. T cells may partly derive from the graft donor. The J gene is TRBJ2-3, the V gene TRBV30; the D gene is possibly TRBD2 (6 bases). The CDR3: CAWSVGSGSTDTQYF. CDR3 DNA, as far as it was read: TGTGCCTGGAGTGTCGGTAGCGGATCAACAGATACG.